This T cell receptor beta chain was captured by sequencing in a study of blood T cell repertoires in COVID-19 (TCRdb year 2020). Regarding the study in general: Samples from collaborators originated in the United States, Italy and Spain and spanned both the acute and convalescent phases of COVID-19. The prospective study material was composed of cDNA or gDNA derived from T cells, B-cell-depleted T cells, or PBMCs. The dataset comprised deeply sampled blood TCRbeta repertoires from subjects exposed to, actively infected with, or recovered from COVID-19. The repertoires were made available in a free public database intended to serve as a resource for research on the immune response to SARS-CoV-2. Where available, HLA class I and class II types were obtained from metadata supplied by the sample provider rather than from assay-based typing. Samples came from the ongoing ImmuneRACE study (first 160 participants) plus 1,254 subjects from 6 global collaborators. A de-identified subject ID, COVID-19 status, age in years and sex were almost always included in the sample metadata.

TCRbeta CDR3 regions were amplified from genomic DNA using the immunoSEQ Assay, a bias-controlled multiplex PCR. Per the source publication's procedure: Nucleated cell counts per sample were estimated from amplification of reference gene primers within the assay. Sequence reads were collapsed and filtered to measure the absolute abundance of every unique TCRbeta CDR3 rearrangement. For each sample, productive Simpson clonality was calculated as the square root of Simpson's diversity index across productive rearrangements. The immuneACCESS repertoire file appears here via TCRdb, limited to in-frame rearrangements. These files lack a portion of the clones; in checked studies, under half of the deficit traces to unresolved V genes, and the cause of the others is not known. The V and J calls and clone size come from that table; D and trimming were worked out from the DNA. The sample profile shows some 210,000 clones; more than 70% of them were found once. The leading ten clones occupy less than 7.5% of the sample.

The full study reports these points: How much clinical and demographic metadata was included differed by source and by participant, and the metadata was provided uncurated.

A second Seattle source provided samples from volunteer blood donors who had recovered from COVID-19. Whole blood was collected in K2EDTA tubes by collaborating institutions according to the institutions' own protocols. For TCRbeta analysis, collaborator samples were shipped as frozen whole blood, as isolated PBMCs, or as DNA extracted from either sample type. As concerns this clone: Its antigen target is currently unknown. Within one base of it there is no much larger clone, and no base qualities were kept.

The cysteine opens and the phenylalanine closes a CDR3 of 16 amino acids. The DNA shown is the 48-base CDR3, in frame from base 1. CDR1 and CDR2, per the germline V gene, are SGHTA and FQGNSA. V and J are truncated by 1 base and 2 bases respectively, leaving an intervening sequence of 12 bases. This sequence uses TRBV7-2 and TRBJ1-3; tentative D gene TRBD1, with 5 bases matching. This clonotype originated in a woman between 35 and 50 years old who had recovered from COVID-19. Sequencing was carried out using peripheral blood. The nucleotide sequence is given as TGTGCCAGCAGCTTAGTGGGCGGGGGAACTGGAAACACCATATATTTT. Its amino acids are CASSLVGGGTGNTIYF.